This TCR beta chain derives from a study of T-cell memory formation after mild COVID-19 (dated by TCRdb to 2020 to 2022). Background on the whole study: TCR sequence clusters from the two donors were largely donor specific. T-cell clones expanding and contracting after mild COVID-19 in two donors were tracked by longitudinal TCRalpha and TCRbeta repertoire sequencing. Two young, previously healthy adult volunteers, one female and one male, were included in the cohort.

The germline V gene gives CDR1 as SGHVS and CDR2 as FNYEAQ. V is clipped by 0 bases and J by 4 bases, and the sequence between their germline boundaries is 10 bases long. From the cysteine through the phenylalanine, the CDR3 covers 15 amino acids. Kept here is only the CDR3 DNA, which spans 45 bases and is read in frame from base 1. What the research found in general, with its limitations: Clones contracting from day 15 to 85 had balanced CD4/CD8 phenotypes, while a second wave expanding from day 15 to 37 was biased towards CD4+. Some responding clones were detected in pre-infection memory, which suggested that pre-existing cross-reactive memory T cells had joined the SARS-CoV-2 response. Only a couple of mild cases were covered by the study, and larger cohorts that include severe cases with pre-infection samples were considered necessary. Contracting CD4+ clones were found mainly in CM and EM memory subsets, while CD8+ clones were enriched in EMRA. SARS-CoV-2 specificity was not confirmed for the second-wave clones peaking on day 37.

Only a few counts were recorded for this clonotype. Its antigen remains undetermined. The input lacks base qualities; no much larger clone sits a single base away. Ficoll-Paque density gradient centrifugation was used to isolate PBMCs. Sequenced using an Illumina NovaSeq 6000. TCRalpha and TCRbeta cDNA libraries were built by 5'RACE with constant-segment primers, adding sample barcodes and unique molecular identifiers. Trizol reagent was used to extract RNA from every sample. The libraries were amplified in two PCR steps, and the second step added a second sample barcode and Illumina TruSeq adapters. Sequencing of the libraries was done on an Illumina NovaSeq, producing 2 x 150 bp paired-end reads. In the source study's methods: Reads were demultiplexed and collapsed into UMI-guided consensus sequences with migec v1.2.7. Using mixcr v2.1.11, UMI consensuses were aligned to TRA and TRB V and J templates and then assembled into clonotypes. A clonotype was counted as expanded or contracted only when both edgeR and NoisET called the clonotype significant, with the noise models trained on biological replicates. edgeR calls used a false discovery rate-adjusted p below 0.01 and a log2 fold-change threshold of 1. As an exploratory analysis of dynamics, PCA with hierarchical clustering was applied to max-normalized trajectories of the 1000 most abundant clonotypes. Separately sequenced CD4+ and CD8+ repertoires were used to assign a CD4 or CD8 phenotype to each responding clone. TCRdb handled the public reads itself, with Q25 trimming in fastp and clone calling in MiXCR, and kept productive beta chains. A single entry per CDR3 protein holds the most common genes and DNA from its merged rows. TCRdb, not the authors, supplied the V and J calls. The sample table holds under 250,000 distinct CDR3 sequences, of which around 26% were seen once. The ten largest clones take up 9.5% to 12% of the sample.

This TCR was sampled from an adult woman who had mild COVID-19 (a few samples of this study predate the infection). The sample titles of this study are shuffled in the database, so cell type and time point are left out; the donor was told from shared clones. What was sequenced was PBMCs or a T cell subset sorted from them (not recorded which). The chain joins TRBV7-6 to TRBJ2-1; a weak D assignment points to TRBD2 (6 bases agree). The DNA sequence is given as TGTGCCAGCAGCTTAGCGCGGGGAGAATACAATGAGCAGTTCTTC. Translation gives CASSLARGEYNEQFF. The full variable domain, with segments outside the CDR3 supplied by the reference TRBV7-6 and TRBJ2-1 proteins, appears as GAGVSQSPRYKVTKRGQDVALRCDPISGHVSLYWYRQALGQGPEFLTYFNYEAQQDKSGLPNDRFSAERPEGSISTLTIQRTEQRDSAMYRCASSLARGEYNEQFFGPGTRLTVL.